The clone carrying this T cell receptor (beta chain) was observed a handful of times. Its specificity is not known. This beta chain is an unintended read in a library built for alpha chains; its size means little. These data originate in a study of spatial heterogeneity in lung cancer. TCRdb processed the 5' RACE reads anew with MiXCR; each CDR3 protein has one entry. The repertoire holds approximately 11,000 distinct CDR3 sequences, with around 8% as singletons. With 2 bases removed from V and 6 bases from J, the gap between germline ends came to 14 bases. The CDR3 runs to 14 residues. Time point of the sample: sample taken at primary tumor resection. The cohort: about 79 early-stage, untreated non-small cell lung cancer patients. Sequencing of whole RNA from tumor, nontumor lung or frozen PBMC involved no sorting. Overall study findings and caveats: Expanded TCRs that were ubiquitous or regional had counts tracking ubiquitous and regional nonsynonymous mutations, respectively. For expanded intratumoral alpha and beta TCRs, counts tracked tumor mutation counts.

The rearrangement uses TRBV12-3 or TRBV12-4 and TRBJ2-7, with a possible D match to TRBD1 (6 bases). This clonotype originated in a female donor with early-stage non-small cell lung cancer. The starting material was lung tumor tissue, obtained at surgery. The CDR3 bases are TGTGCCAGCAGTTTACGAGCTAGGGGGTCCGAGCAGTACTTC. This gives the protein CASSLRARGSEQYF.